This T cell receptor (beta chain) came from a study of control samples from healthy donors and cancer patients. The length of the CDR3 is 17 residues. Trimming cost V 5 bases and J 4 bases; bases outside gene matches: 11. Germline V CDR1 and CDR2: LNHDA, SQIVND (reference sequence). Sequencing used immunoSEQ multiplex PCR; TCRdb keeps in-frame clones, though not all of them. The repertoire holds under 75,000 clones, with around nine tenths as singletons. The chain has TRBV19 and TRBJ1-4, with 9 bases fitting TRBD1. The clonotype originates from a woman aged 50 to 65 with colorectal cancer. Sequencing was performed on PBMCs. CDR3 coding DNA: TGTGCCAGTAGTCCTCAAATCGGGACAGGGATTAATGAAAAACTGTTTTTT. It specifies CASSPQIGTGINEKLFF.